Presented here are 27 T cell receptor beta chains from one specimen sequenced in a study of glioma-infiltrating T cells after dendritic cell vaccination. The protocol was immunoSEQ multiplex PCR, while the TCRdb copy is restricted to in-frame clones and leaves out a portion. The top ten clones hold roughly 2.9% of a sample with roughly 100,000 clones, over 75% of them seen once. Sequenced here: blood, sampled before dendritic cell vaccination. These receptors were obtained from a human donor with glioblastoma.

The rearrangement joins TRBV29-1 to TRBJ2-4; 7 bases align to TRBD1. The CDR3 sequence is 11 residues long. V shed 4 bases and J 8 bases; nucleotides not matched to a gene: 2. CDR1 and CDR2 (germline): SQVTM, ANQGSEA. Written as DNA, the CDR3 is TGCAGCGTTGGGACAGGTGACATTCAGTACTTC. Its translation: CSVGTGDIQYF.

The chain carries TRBV6-5 and TRBJ1-2; the match to TRBD1 covers 12 bases. The V and J ends lost 8 bases and 2 bases, in that order; junction bases with no gene match: 6. The germline V gene has CDR1 MNHEY and CDR2 SVGAGI. The CDR3 is made up of 15 amino acids. The CDR3 loop reads CASGGQGAGNYGYTF. CDR3 DNA: TGTGCCAGCGGGGGACAGGGGGCGGGGAACTATGGCTACACCTTC.

This clone was recorded only once. CDR3 sequence: CASSTGQGAAEKLFF. In DNA form, the CDR3 reads TGCGCCAGCAGCACCGGACAGGGGGCAGCCGAAAAACTGTTTTTT. This rearrangement joins TRBV5-1 to TRBJ1-4; 11 nucleotides align to TRBD1. The CDR3 is 15 residues long. Germline assignment: CDR1 SGHRS and CDR2 YFSETQ. The V and J ends lost 4 bases and 8 bases, in that order; junction bases with no gene match: 7.

The chain combines TRBV18 with TRBJ1-1, with D tentatively TRBD1 (5 bases). The CDR3 runs to 15 residues. Germline CDR1 and CDR2: KGHSH and LQKENI. With 6 bases removed from V and 1 base from J, the gap between germline ends came to 15 bases. CDR3 loop: CASSVGGVENTEAFF. In nucleotides, the CDR3 is TGTGCCAGCTCCGTGGGGGGGGTAGAGAACACTGAAGCTTTCTTT.

V and J are TRBV5-1 and TRBJ2-2; 7 bases align to TRBD1. The CDR3 is 16 amino acids. CDR1 and CDR2 (germline): SGHRS, YFSETQ. V dropped 4 bases and J dropped 2; count of bases not matched to a gene: 8. CDR3 loop: CASSPRDRANTGELFF. CDR3 bases: TGCGCCAGCAGCCCCCGGGACAGAGCCAACACCGGGGAGCTGTTTTTT.

The chain uses TRBV5-1 and TRBJ2-3; 11 nucleotides align to TRBD1. Germline V gene lookup returns CDR1 SGHRS and CDR2 YFSETQ. J lost 0 bases, V lost 4 bases, and 4 bases had no gene match. The CDR3 contains 16 residues. This CDR3 is CASSTGQGASTDTQYF. The CDR3 DNA sequence: TGCGCCAGCAGCACAGGACAGGGGGCTAGCACAGATACGCAGTATTTT.

The rearrangement joins TRBV6-5 to TRBJ2-7; weak D call: TRBD1 (6 bases). CDR3 length: 12 amino acids. CDR1 is MNHEY, CDR2 SVGAGI, per germline. Trimming pared 9 bases from V and 0 bases from J, leaving 9 bases between. CDR3 coding DNA: TGTGCCAGTAGGACAGACTCCTACGAGCAGTACTTC. Translating gives CASRTDSYEQYF.

The rearrangement joins TRBV5-1 to TRBJ2-2, with 10 bases matching TRBD2. V shed 4 bases, J shed 0 bases, and the junction held 3 bases outside the gene matches. CDR1 SGHRS and CDR2 YFSETQ come from the germline V gene. This CDR3 is built from 16 residues. The CDR3 coding sequence is TGCGCCAGCAGCCAGCGGGGGGGTACGAACACCGGGGAGCTGTTTTTT. Translating gives CASSQRGGTNTGELFF.

For the CDR3, the DNA is TGTGCCAGCAGCTTCTTAGGGACAGTCGGTGAAGCTTTCTTT. This encodes CASSFLGTVGEAFF. The chain has TRBV7-3 and TRBJ1-1; TRBD1 matches at 7 bases. V lost 3 bases, J lost 7 bases, and 8 bases stayed unmatched. This CDR3 comprises 14 residues. CDR1 and CDR2 (germline): SGHTA, FQGTGA.

In its sample, this clone was seen a few times. This chain's CDR3 is CASSAGTYEQYF. CDR3 DNA: TGTGCCAGCAGCGCGGGGACTTACGAGCAGTACTTC. The V gene is TRBV5-4, the J gene TRBJ2-7, with D possibly TRBD2 on 6 matching bases. This CDR3 has 12 residues. Germline assignment: CDR1 SGHNT and CDR2 YYREEE (reference sequence). Trimming cost V 4 bases and J 4 bases, with 9 bases left between them.

The chain carries TRBV6-6 and TRBJ2-5; 11 positions agree with TRBD2. Looked up from germline, CDR1 is MNHNY and CDR2 is SVGAGI (reference sequence). V shed 8 bases, J shed 5 bases, and the junction held 1 base outside the gene matches. The CDR3 loop spans 12 amino acids. CDR3 residues: CASSSGGETQYF. For the CDR3, the DNA is TGTGCCAGCTCTAGCGGGGGGGAGACCCAGTACTTC.

This clone was seen just once. This chain uses TRBV6-5 with TRBJ2-7; D may be TRBD2 (6 bases). V was pared by 7 bases and J by 5 bases, with 18 bases between. Germline values: CDR1 MNHEY, CDR2 SVGAGI. This CDR3 region has 14 residues. CDR3 in DNA: TGTGCCAGCAAGCCGGGACTCTCTCGGCACGAGCAGTACTTC. Its translation is CASKPGLSRHEQYF.

The chain joins TRBV6-1 to TRBJ1-4; 7 nucleotides line up with TRBD1. This CDR3 has 12 amino acids. The germline V gene has CDR1 MNHNS and CDR2 SASEGT. The junction had 2 bases not matched to a gene; V was cut back by 5 bases and J by 8 bases. This chain's CDR3 is CASSQQGEKLFF. The CDR3 nucleotides are TGTGCCAGCAGTCAACAGGGGGAAAAACTGTTTTTT.

The chain has TRBV30 and TRBJ2-1; D uncertain. The germline gives CDR1 GTSNPN, CDR2 SVGIG (reference sequence). The germline V and J ends were trimmed by 1 base and 4 bases, with 5 bases remaining between them. The CDR3 runs 12 residues. The CDR3 region has the DNA TGTGCCTGGAGTGGTGCGTACAATGAGCAGTTCTTC. Translation gives CAWSGAYNEQFF.

J is TRBJ2-7 and V is TRBV19, with TRBD1 identical over 9 bases. The CDR3 has 15 residues. V was clipped by 2 bases and J by 5 bases; unmatched bases: 7. CDR1 is LNHDA, CDR2 SQIVND, per germline (reference sequence). The CDR3 protein is CASSIRDRVLDEQYF. The CDR3 bases are TGTGCCAGTAGTATACGGGACAGGGTTTTGGACGAGCAGTACTTC.

The V gene is TRBV5-1, the J gene TRBJ2-2; 9 bases are a match to TRBD2. Per the germline V gene, CDR1 is SGHRS and CDR2 is YFSETQ. This CDR3 spans 16 amino acids. Trimming at V came to 9 bases and at J to 5 bases, leaving 14 bases not matched to a gene. In nucleotides, the CDR3 is TGCGCCACCACCTCGGGGGGTCTAGCGGGAACCGGGGAGCTGTTTTTT. Translated: CATTSGGLAGTGELFF.

The chain carries TRBV29-1 and TRBJ1-5, with D perhaps TRBD1 (5 bases). The germline V gene has CDR1 SQVTM and CDR2 ANQGSEA. This CDR3 contains 9 residues. CDR3 sequence reads: CAKGLRKHF. The CDR3 DNA reads as TGCGCTAAGGGGCTTCGGAAGCATTTT.

The J gene is TRBJ2-7, the V gene TRBV7-2, with D possibly being TRBD1 (5 bases). CDR3 length: 15 amino acids. Trimming pared 2 bases from V and 0 bases from J, leaving 11 bases between. The germline gives CDR1 SGHTA, CDR2 FQGNSA. The CDR3 reads CASSLRPGASYEQYF. The DNA of the CDR3 is TGTGCCAGCAGCTTAAGACCTGGGGCCTCCTACGAGCAGTACTTC.

DNA for the CDR3: TGCGCCAGCAGATGGAGCGGGGGTCCTTACGAGCAGTACTTC. This gives the protein CASRWSGGPYEQYF. This chain connects TRBV5-1 to TRBJ2-7; 8 bases align to TRBD2. From germline, CDR1 is SGHRS and CDR2 YFSETQ. The V segment lost 5 bases and the J segment 4 bases; nucleotides outside the gene matches: 8. This CDR3 spans 14 amino acids.

The chain has TRBV5-3 and TRBJ2-3, with 8 nucleotides matching TRBD1. TRBV5-3 is sorted into the ORF group, with uncertain function. V dropped 4 bases and J dropped 6; count of bases not matched to a gene: 13. This CDR3 is 16 amino acids long. CDR3 in amino acids: CARSGFDRGVLDTQYF. The CDR3 DNA follows: TGTGCCAGAAGCGGGTTCGACAGGGGAGTTTTGGATACGCAGTATTTT.

V and J are TRBV30 and TRBJ1-5; TRBD1 might be the D (5 bases). The CDR3 totals 14 residues. The germline V gene has CDR1 GTSNPN and CDR2 SVGIG (reference sequence). Between the trimmed V and J ends, which lost 3 bases and 6 bases, there was a span of 15 bases. CDR3 protein: CAWSVGRAVQPQHF. Here the CDR3 DNA reads TGTGCCTGGAGCGTGGGCAGGGCGGTTCAGCCCCAGCATTTT.

This clone was observed a few times. The rearrangement links TRBV9 to TRBJ1-3; TRBD1 is a possible D gene (5 bases). CDR3 length: 16 amino acids. Germline lookup yields CDR1 SGDLS and CDR2 YYNGEE. Trimming removed 4 bases from V and 0 bases from J, with 14 bases in between. In DNA form, the CDR3 reads TGTGCCAGCAGCACAACAGGCGCTAGCTCTGGAAACACCATATATTTT. This encodes CASSTTGASSGNTIYF.

V is TRBV9 and J is TRBJ1-1; D is unclear. CDR3 length: 11 residues. The germline V gene has CDR1 SGDLS and CDR2 YYNGEE. The germline V and J ends were trimmed by 9 bases and 4 bases, with 10 bases remaining between them. The CDR3 region has the DNA TGTGCCATCCCCCCCGGCACTGAAGCTTTCTTT. Translating it yields CAIPPGTEAFF.

The chain uses TRBV18 and TRBJ2-3; D remains ambiguous. The CDR3 length is 14 residues. Germline loops: CDR1 KGHSH, CDR2 LQKENI. V gave up 1 base and J gave up 2 bases, with 7 bases separating them. This CDR3 reads CASSPQPYTDTQYF. The DNA of the CDR3 is TGTGCCAGCTCACCACAACCCTACACAGATACGCAGTATTTT.

The chain links TRBV13 to TRBJ1-2; 9 bases are a match to TRBD1. With V trimmed by 3 bases and J by 6 bases, 11 bases remained unmatched. The CDR3 length is 16 residues. The germline CDR1 and CDR2 sequences are PRHDT and FYEKMQ (reference sequence). The CDR3 DNA is TGTGCCAGCAGCTTCCGGGACAGGGAGTTGACGGATGGCTACACCTTC. It specifies CASSFRDRELTDGYTF.

The rearrangement links TRBV19 to TRBJ1-2; D not resolved. This CDR3 is 12 amino acids long. Trimming left V 3 bases short and J 6 bases short, with 8 bases between. Germline CDR1 LNHDA, CDR2 SQIVND (reference sequence). CDR3 in DNA: TGTGCCAGTAGTATGCCAGTAAATGGCTACACCTTC. As protein: CASSMPVNGYTF.

This clone was seen more than once but under ten times. The chain carries TRBV7-2 and TRBJ2-5, with 7 bases fitting TRBD2. The CDR3 sequence is 14 residues long. V lost 3 bases and J lost 5; bases outside the gene matches: 6. The germline V gene has CDR1 SGHTA and CDR2 FQGNSA. The chain's CDR3 is CASSFGGSTETQYF. In nucleotides, the CDR3 is TGTGCCAGCAGCTTCGGCGGGAGTACTGAGACCCAGTACTTC.